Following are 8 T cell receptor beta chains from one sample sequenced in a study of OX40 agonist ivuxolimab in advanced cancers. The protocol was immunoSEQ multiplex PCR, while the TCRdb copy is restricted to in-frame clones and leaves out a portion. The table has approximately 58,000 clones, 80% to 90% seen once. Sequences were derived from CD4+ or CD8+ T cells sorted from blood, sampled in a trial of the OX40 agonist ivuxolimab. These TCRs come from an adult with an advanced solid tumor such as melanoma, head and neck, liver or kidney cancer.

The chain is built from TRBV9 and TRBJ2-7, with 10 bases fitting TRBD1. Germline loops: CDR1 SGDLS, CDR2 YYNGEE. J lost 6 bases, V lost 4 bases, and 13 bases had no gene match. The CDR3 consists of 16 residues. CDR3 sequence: CASSKRQGATSVEQYF. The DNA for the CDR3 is TGTGCCAGCAGCAAACGACAGGGGGCGACTTCGGTCGAGCAGTACTTC.

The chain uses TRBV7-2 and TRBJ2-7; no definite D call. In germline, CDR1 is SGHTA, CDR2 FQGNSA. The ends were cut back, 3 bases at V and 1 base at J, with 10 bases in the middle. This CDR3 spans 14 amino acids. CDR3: CASSFFRSSYEQYF. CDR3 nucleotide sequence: TGTGCCAGCAGCTTTTTTCGTAGTTCCTACGAGCAGTACTTC.

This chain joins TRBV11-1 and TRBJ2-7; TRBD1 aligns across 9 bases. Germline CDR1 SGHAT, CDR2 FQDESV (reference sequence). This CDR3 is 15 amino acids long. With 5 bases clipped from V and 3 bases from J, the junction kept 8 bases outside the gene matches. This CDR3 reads CASSPRDRALYEQYF. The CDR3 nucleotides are TGTGCCAGCAGCCCTCGGGACAGGGCCCTCTACGAGCAGTACTTC.

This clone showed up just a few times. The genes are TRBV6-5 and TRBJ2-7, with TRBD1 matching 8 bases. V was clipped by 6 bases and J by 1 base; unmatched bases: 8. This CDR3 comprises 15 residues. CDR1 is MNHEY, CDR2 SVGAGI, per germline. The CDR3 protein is CASSYDRGESYEQYF. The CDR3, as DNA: TGTGCCAGCAGCTACGACAGGGGCGAATCCTACGAGCAGTACTTC.

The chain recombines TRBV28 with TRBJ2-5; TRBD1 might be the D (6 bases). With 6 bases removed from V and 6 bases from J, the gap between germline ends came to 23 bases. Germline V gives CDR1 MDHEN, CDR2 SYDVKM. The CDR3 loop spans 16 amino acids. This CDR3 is CASSLREWAGAKTQYF. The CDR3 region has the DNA TGTGCCAGCAGCCTGAGGGAATGGGCAGGGGCGAAGACCCAGTACTTC.

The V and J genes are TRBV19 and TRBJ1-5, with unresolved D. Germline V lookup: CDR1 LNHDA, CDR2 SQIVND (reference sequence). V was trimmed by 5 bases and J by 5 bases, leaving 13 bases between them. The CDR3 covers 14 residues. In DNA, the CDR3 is TGTGCCAGTAGTCCAGGTTGGGGTGATCAGCCCCAGCATTTT. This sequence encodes CASSPGWGDQPQHF.

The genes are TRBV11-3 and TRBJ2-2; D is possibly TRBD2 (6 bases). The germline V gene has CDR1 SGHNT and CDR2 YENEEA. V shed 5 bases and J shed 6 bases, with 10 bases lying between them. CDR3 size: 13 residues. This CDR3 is CASSELAAGELFF. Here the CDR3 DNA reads TGTGCCAGCAGCGAACTAGCAGCCGGGGAGCTGTTTTTT.

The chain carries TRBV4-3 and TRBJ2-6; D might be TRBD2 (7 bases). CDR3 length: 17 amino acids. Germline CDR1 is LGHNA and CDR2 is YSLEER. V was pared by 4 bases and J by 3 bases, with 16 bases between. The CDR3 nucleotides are TGCGCCAGCAGCCTCCAGCCGGGGGGCTTTGGGGCCAACGTCCTGACTTTC. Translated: CASSLQPGGFGANVLTF.